One sample yielded the 27 T cell receptor beta chains listed below, sequenced in a study of metastatic and nonmetastatic thyroid tumors. None of the patients had undergone any treatment ahead of thyroid surgery. TCRdb re-processed the PCR reads through MiXCR. Among approximately 31,000 clones listed, 25% to 35% were seen once. Sequenced sample: blood. The receptors originated from a female donor with papillary thyroid cancer or a benign thyroid nodule (not recorded which). Some clones in this sample may be carry-over from other donors' samples.

In this sample, this clone turned up many times. This chain joins TRBV2 and TRBJ1-5; weak D call: TRBD1 (5 bases). Per the germline V gene, CDR1 is SNHLY and CDR2 is FYNNEI. The CDR3 has 14 residues. Trimming pared 11 bases from V and 0 bases from J, leaving 14 bases between. CDR3 nucleotides: TGTGCCGGCACGGGGGGACTTAGCAATCAGCCCCAGCATTTT. As protein: CAGTGGLSNQPQHF. Full variable domain (remainder filled in from reference TRBV2 and TRBJ1-5): EPEVTQTPSHQVTQMGQEVILRCVPISNHLYFYWYRQILGQKVEFLVSFYNNEISEKSEIFDDQFSVERPDGSNFTLKIRSTKLEDSAMYFCAGTGGLSNQPQHFGDGTRLSIL.

This clone was observed many times. This rearrangement joins TRBV6-6 to TRBJ1-5, with 10 bases fitting TRBD1. Germline V lookup: CDR1 MNHNY, CDR2 SVGAGI (reference sequence). The trim removed 5 bases at V and 6 bases at J, leaving 4 bases unmatched. This CDR3 has 14 residues. The CDR3 sequence: CASSPDRGSQPQHF. In DNA, the CDR3 is TGTGCCAGCAGTCCGGACAGGGGGAGTCAGCCCCAGCATTTT.

This clone occurred many times. This rearrangement joins TRBV11-3 to TRBJ2-7; D might be TRBD1 (6 bases). CDR1 is SGHNT and CDR2 is YENEEA in the germline V gene. The CDR3 consists of 12 residues. Trimming pared 5 bases from V and 7 bases from J, leaving 12 bases between. In DNA, the CDR3 is TGTGCCAGCAGCCAGGGGCGGCAAGAGCAGTACTTC. This encodes CASSQGRQEQYF. Using reference TRBV11-3 and TRBJ2-7 for the parts outside the CDR3, the full variable domain is EAGVVQSPRYKIIEKKQPVAFWCNPISGHNTLYWYLQNLGQGPELLIRYENEEAVDDSQLPKDRFSAERLKGVDSTLKIQPAELGDSAVYLCASSQGRQEQYFGPGTRLTVT.

This clone was counted at least ten times. This chain connects TRBV5-1 to TRBJ2-1; 7 nucleotides match TRBD2. The trim removed 3 bases at V and 0 bases at J, leaving 6 bases unmatched. This CDR3 has 16 residues. The germline CDR1 and CDR2 sequences are SGHRS and YFSETQ. This chain's CDR3 is CASSSRGGSSYNEQFF. The CDR3 nucleotides are TGCGCCAGCAGCTCCCGAGGCGGGAGCTCCTACAATGAGCAGTTCTTC.

This clone was counted only a few times. Sequence at one end of the junction differs from germline and may be a read error. V is TRBV28 and J is TRBJ1-4; unclear D gene. The CDR3 has 11 residues. Germline V gene sequence: CDR1 MDHEN, CDR2 SYDVKM. Written as DNA, the CDR3 is TGTGCCTGCAGTGCTTGTAGGAAACTGTTTTTT. Its translation is CACSACRKLFF.

A word on this clone: Its ends do not fully match the called genes, so a read error is possible. The chain couples TRBV30 to TRBJ1-2, with D tentatively TRBD1 (5 bases). Germline-derived CDR1 and CDR2 are GTSNPN and SVGIG (reference sequence). The CDR3 totals 15 residues. CDR3 bases: TGTGCCTGGGCACCTGCGGGGGGGGGTAACTATGGCTATACCTTC. Its protein product is CAWAPAGGGNYGYTF.

The V call is TRBV9, the J call TRBJ2-3, with 9 bases identical to TRBD2. Germline V CDR1 and CDR2: SGDLS, YYNGEE. Germline trimming cut 0 bases from V and 5 bases from J; bases unmatched to any gene: 7. The CDR3 spans 16 residues. The CDR3 DNA follows: TGTGCCAGCAGCGTAGAGGGTAGCGGGAGCCTAGATACGCAGTATTTT. Amino acids: CASSVEGSGSLDTQYF.

The chain couples TRBV7-6 to TRBJ2-7, with D possibly being TRBD1 or TRBD2 (6 bases each). CDR1 and CDR2 (germline): SGHVS, FNYEAQ. The CDR3 covers 18 residues. V dropped 3 bases and J dropped 4 bases, with 25 bases sitting between them. CDR3 residues: CASSFMEGGGLTFYEQYF. For the CDR3, the DNA is TGTGCCAGCAGCTTCATGGAGGGGGGAGGACTAACGTTTTACGAGCAGTACTTC.

The V and J genes are TRBV12-5 and TRBJ2-2; D is perhaps TRBD1 (5 bases). CDR1 is LGHNT and CDR2 is FRNRAP in the germline V gene. Deletions cut 7 bases from V and 4 bases from J, with 13 bases between. The CDR3 totals 14 residues. CDR3 in DNA: TGTGCTAGTGCCCCCGGCCAGGGCACCGGGGAGCTGTTTTTT. This encodes CASAPGQGTGELFF. Full variable domain (outside the CDR3, taken from reference TRBV12-5 and TRBJ2-2): DARVTQTPRHKVTEMGQEVTMRCQPILGHNTVFWYRQTMMQGLELLAYFRNRAPLDDSGMPKDRFSAEMPDATLATLKIQPSEPRDSAVYFCASAPGQGTGELFFGEGSRLTVL.

The chain carries TRBV7-2 and TRBJ2-7; 9 bases line up with TRBD1. CDR1 is SGHTA and CDR2 is FQGNSA in the germline V gene. The CDR3 spans 15 residues. After removal of 3 bases from V and 3 bases from J, the junction contained 6 bases not matched to a gene. CDR3 in DNA: TGTGCCAGCAGCTTCCCCGGGACAGGGTACTACGAGCAGTACTTC. Its translation is CASSFPGTGYYEQYF.

The rearrangement links TRBV20-1 to TRBJ1-1, with D possibly matching TRBD1 (5 bases). V lost 1 base, J lost 1 base, and 10 bases lay in between. Germline assignment: CDR1 DFQATT and CDR2 SNEGSKA (reference sequence). The CDR3 is made up of 14 amino acids. CDR3 coding DNA: TGCAGTGCTAGAGCCCCCGGGGGGAACACTGAAGCTTTCTTT. Translated: CSARAPGGNTEAFF.

This clone was detected only once. V usage is TRBV11-2 and J usage is TRBJ2-7; the D gene could be TRBD1 or TRBD2 (5 bases each). The CDR3 contains 13 residues. The germline gives CDR1 SGHAT, CDR2 FQNNGV. The V end was cut by 2 bases, the J end by 7 bases, with 12 bases between. CDR3 residues: CASSLSSGLEQYF. In DNA, the CDR3 is TGTGCCAGCAGCTTAAGCTCGGGGCTTGAGCAGTACTTC. Full variable domain (rest looked up from reference TRBV11-2 and TRBJ2-7): EAGVAQSPRYKIIEKRQSVAFWCNPISGHATLYWYQQILGQGPKLLIQFQNNGVVDDSQLPKDRFSAERLKGVDSTLKIQPAKLEDSAVYLCASSLSSGLEQYFGPGTRLTVT.

The gene calls are TRBV6-1 and TRBJ2-3, with 8 bases matching TRBD2. The CDR3 has 14 amino acids. CDR1 and CDR2 from the germline V gene are MNHNS and SASEGT. Trimming removed 4 bases from V and 2 bases from J; junction bases left unmatched: 2. Here the CDR3 reads CASSGAGDTDTQYF. The CDR3 region has the DNA TGTGCCAGCAGTGGAGCGGGAGACACAGATACGCAGTATTTT.

Worth noting for this clone: Compared with germline, one end of the junction differs, possibly owing to a read error. The gene calls are TRBV11-3 and TRBJ2-2, with D possibly TRBD2 on 6 matching bases. CDR3 length: 16 amino acids. Germline V gene lookup returns CDR1 SGHNT and CDR2 YENEEA. The CDR3 protein is CASSRGGGSYTWELFF. In DNA, the CDR3 is TGTGCCAGCAGCCGAGGTGGGGGGTCATACACCTGGGAGCTGTTTTTT.

The chain is built from TRBV12-3 or TRBV12-4 and TRBJ2-7; possibly TRBD2 for D (6 bases). This CDR3 has 15 amino acids. Deletions cut 3 bases from V and 6 bases from J, with 18 bases between. The CDR3 DNA follows: TGTGCCAGCAGTTTTCGCCTAGCGCTCGCTGCCGAGCAGTACTTC. It translates to CASSFRLALAAEQYF.

This clone was seen more than once but under ten times. The CDR3 bases are TGTGCCAGCAGTTTATTAGGGACCTATGGCTACACCTTC. Amino acid sequence: CASSLLGTYGYTF. This chain uses TRBV27 with TRBJ1-2; maybe TRBD1 (5 bases). The CDR3 is 13 residues long. Germline V gene data show CDR1 as MNHEY and CDR2 as SMNVEV (reference sequence). Trimming took 1 base from V and 4 from J, leaving 7 bases between them.

The genes are TRBV5-6 and TRBJ2-3; D unresolved. V lost 0 bases and J 1 base, leaving 3 bases between the germline ends. The CDR3 spans 13 residues. Germline-derived CDR1 and CDR2 are SGHDT and YYEEEE. CDR3 region: CASSLAGTDTQYF. CDR3 nucleotides: TGTGCCAGCAGCTTGGCAGGCACAGATACGCAGTATTTT.

CDR3 sequence (DNA): TGTGCCAGCAGCTCAGCGGGAGGTTCCTACAATGAGCAGTTCTTC. Amino acids: CASSSAGGSYNEQFF. The chain combines TRBV7-3 with TRBJ2-1; the match to TRBD2 covers 9 bases. The CDR3 length is 15 residues. With 4 bases clipped from V and 1 base from J, the junction kept 2 bases outside the gene matches. From germline, CDR1 is SGHTA and CDR2 FQGTGA.

The table lists this clone with a count of one. V is TRBV11-2 and J is TRBJ2-1, with 7 nucleotides matching TRBD2. This CDR3 contains 15 residues. Trimming cost V 5 bases and J 3 bases; bases outside gene matches: 7. Germline V CDR1 and CDR2: SGHAT, FQNNGV. This chain's CDR3 is CASSGWASGYNEQFF. CDR3 bases: TGTGCCAGCAGCGGTTGGGCTAGCGGCTACAATGAGCAGTTCTTC.

This clone was recorded a few times. The chain uses TRBV6-1 and TRBJ2-3; no firm D call. Germline CDR1 and CDR2: MNHNS and SASEGT. V lost 4 bases to trimming and J lost 0 bases, with 5 bases between them. The CDR3 runs 13 residues. In DNA, the CDR3 is TGTGCCAGCAGTGTTAGCAGCACAGATACGCAGTATTTT. Translation gives CASSVSSTDTQYF.

This rearrangement joins TRBV2 to TRBJ2-7; D possibly corresponds to TRBD1 (5 bases). The CDR3 has 13 residues. Trimming shortened V by 8 bases and J by 2 bases, and 13 bases separated the two germline ends. Germline V gene sequence: CDR1 SNHLY, CDR2 FYNNEI. The CDR3 DNA follows: TGTGCCAGCGGTCTCCAGGGAACCTACGAGCAGTACTTC. It yields the protein CASGLQGTYEQYF.

The gene calls are TRBV5-8 and TRBJ2-4; D possibly matches TRBD1 or TRBD2 (5 bases each). In germline, CDR1 is SGHTS, CDR2 YDEGEE. CDR3 length equals 14 residues. V was cut by 0 bases and J by 8 bases, with 12 bases left in between. The CDR3 region is CASSLDPGQDIQYF. DNA for the CDR3: TGTGCCAGCAGCTTGGACCCGGGGCAAGACATTCAGTACTTC.

The rearrangement links TRBV11-2 to TRBJ1-3; tentative D call: TRBD1 (5 bases). V was shortened by 1 base and J by 4 bases, with 20 bases between the two germline ends. The germline gives CDR1 SGHAT, CDR2 FQNNGV. This CDR3 has 18 amino acids. CDR3 DNA sequence: TGTGCCAGCAGCTTAGTTTCCGGGGCGCAGAATTTGGGAAACACCATATATTTT. It specifies CASSLVSGAQNLGNTIYF.

This clone showed up many times. The chain combines TRBV7-3 with TRBJ2-3; 8 nucleotides match TRBD2. CDR1 and CDR2 (germline): SGHTA, FQGTGA. The CDR3 has 16 amino acids. J was trimmed by 0 bases and V by 5 bases; bases with no gene match: 7. The CDR3 spells CASSQGTRGSTDTQYF. In DNA form, the CDR3 reads TGTGCCAGCAGCCAGGGGACTAGGGGTAGCACAGATACGCAGTATTTT.

This clone has just a few counts. The rearrangement links TRBV19 to TRBJ2-3; D gene uncertain. The ends were cut back, 5 bases at V and 2 bases at J, with 8 bases in the middle. The CDR3 runs to 13 residues. The germline V gene has CDR1 LNHDA and CDR2 SQIVND (reference sequence). As DNA, the CDR3 is TGTGCCAGTAGTTGGGCAGTCACAGATACGCAGTATTTT. Translation gives CASSWAVTDTQYF.

CDR3 sequence: CASSLGQNLNYGYTF. For the CDR3, the DNA is TGTGCCAGTAGTCTAGGACAGAACCTTAACTATGGCTACACCTTC. The V and J genes are TRBV19 and TRBJ1-2; D may be TRBD1 (6 bases). V was clipped by 5 bases and J by 1 base, with 14 bases between them. CDR3 length equals 15 residues. Germline lookup yields CDR1 LNHDA and CDR2 SQIVND (reference sequence).

This clone was seen a handful of times. The chain joins TRBV6-1 to TRBJ2-1; 15 bases fit TRBD2. Trimming at V came to 6 bases and at J to 9 bases, leaving 9 bases not matched to a gene. There are 16 residues in the CDR3. Germline CDR1 and CDR2: MNHNS and SASEGT. The CDR3 nucleotides are TGTGCCAGCAGGGGCTTAGGGACTAGCGGGAGGAGTGAGCAGTTCTTC. Amino acids: CASRGLGTSGRSEQFF.